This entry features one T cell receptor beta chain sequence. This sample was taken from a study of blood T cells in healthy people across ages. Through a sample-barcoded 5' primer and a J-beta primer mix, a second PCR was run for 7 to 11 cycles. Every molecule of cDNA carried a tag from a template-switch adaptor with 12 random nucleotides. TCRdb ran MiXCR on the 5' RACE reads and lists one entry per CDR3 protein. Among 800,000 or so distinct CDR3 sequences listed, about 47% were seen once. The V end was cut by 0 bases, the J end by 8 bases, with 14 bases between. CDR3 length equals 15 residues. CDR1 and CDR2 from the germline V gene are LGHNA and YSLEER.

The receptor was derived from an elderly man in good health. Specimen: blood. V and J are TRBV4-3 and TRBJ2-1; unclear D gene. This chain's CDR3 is CASSQDHHRSDEQFF. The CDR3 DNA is TGCGCCAGCAGCCAAGATCATCACCGGAGCGATGAGCAGTTCTTC.